Each of the 15 T cell receptor beta chains below was sequenced from the same sample in a study of response to subunit inactivated influenza vaccine. Via MiXCR, TCRdb re-called the RT-PCR reads, giving one row per CDR3 protein. This repertoire shows roughly 500,000 distinct CDR3 sequences, 25% found once; its top ten account for around 1.8%. Sequences were derived from CD4+ T cells sorted from PBMCs, sampled around 5 days after vaccination. These receptors all stem from a man aged 45-60 years who received an inactivated influenza vaccine.

This CDR3 reads CSVEFLAGAFPYNEQFF. DNA of the CDR3: TGCAGCGTTGAGTTCCTAGCGGGAGCCTTCCCCTACAATGAGCAGTTCTTC. The chain employs TRBV29-1 and TRBJ2-1, with 10 bases fitting TRBD2. V dropped 3 bases and J dropped 2; count of bases not matched to a gene: 10. The CDR3 covers 17 residues. Looked up from germline, CDR1 is SQVTM and CDR2 is ANQGSEA.

This clonotype has just a few counts. The chain uses TRBV6-5 and TRBJ2-1; D is unresolved. CDR3 length: 17 amino acids. Germline values: CDR1 MNHEY, CDR2 SVGAGI. Trimming removed 2 bases from V and 4 bases from J, with 18 bases in between. The CDR3 sequence: CASSYRANRGFYNEQFF. The CDR3 bases are TGTGCCAGCAGTTACAGGGCGAATAGAGGCTTTTACAATGAGCAGTTCTTC.

The rearrangement uses TRBV6-1 and TRBJ1-1; the D gene is possibly TRBD1 (6 bases). This CDR3 comprises 14 residues. Trimming took 6 bases from V and 4 from J, leaving 15 bases between them. CDR1 and CDR2 from the germline V gene are MNHNS and SASEGT. CDR3: CASRPPKGGTEAFF. As DNA, the CDR3 is TGTGCCAGCAGACCCCCCAAAGGGGGCACTGAAGCTTTCTTT.

V gene TRBV27 combines with J gene TRBJ1-6; 8 nucleotides match TRBD1. With V trimmed by 6 bases and J by 8 bases, 9 bases remained unmatched. The CDR3 contains 15 residues. Germline assignment: CDR1 MNHEY and CDR2 SMNVEV (reference sequence). The CDR3, as DNA: TGTGCCAGCAGGCGACCCGGGACAGGACATTCACCCCTCCACTTT. This translates into CASRRPGTGHSPLHF.

This clonotype has a handful of counts. The V and J genes are TRBV20-1 and TRBJ1-5; a weak D match, TRBD1 (6 bases). Between the trimmed V and J ends, which lost 0 bases and 6 bases, there was a span of 12 bases. The CDR3 totals 14 residues. Looked up from germline, CDR1 is DFQATT and CDR2 is SNEGSKA (reference sequence). CDR3 amino acids: CSARDIQGSQPQHF. The CDR3 DNA follows: TGCAGTGCTAGAGACATACAGGGAAGTCAGCCCCAGCATTTT.

V usage is TRBV7-2 and J usage is TRBJ1-5; the match to TRBD1 covers 9 bases. V gave up 5 bases and J gave up 3 bases; unmatched junction bases: 2. Germline CDR1 reads SGHTA; CDR2 reads FQGNSA. The CDR3 loop spans 14 amino acids. CDR3 sequence: CASSRQGVNQPQHF. The CDR3 bases are TGTGCCAGCAGCCGACAGGGGGTCAATCAGCCCCAGCATTTT.

This clonotype was recorded a few times. The chain links TRBV11-2 to TRBJ2-1; 8 bases line up with TRBD2. This CDR3 is 16 amino acids long. Per germline, CDR1 SGHAT and CDR2 FQNNGV. The junction had 12 bases not matched to a gene; V was cut back by 1 base and J by 10 bases. CDR3 nucleotide sequence: TGTGCCAGCAGCTTAGGTGGGACTAGTGGGGGGCTCGAGCAGTTCTTC. Its translation: CASSLGGTSGGLEQFF.

The chain joins TRBV15 to TRBJ1-3, with TRBD1 as a possible D gene (5 bases). Trimming pared 0 bases from V and 0 bases from J, leaving 9 bases between. CDR1 and CDR2 (germline): LNHNV, YYDKDF (reference sequence). The CDR3 consists of 16 residues. The CDR3 nucleotides read TGTGCCACCAGCAGAGACAGGGTCACCTCTGGAAACACCATATATTTT. Amino acids: CATSRDRVTSGNTIYF.

This chain uses TRBV7-9 with TRBJ2-5; D is perhaps TRBD2 (6 bases). The germline V and J ends were trimmed by 4 bases and 5 bases, with 17 bases remaining between them. This CDR3 spans 15 amino acids. Germline assignment: CDR1 SEHNR and CDR2 FQNEAQ (reference sequence). The CDR3 loop is CASSSPWEVPETQYF. CDR3 bases: TGTGCCAGCAGCTCCCCGTGGGAGGTACCGGAGACCCAGTACTTC.

The chain combines TRBV5-6 with TRBJ1-4, with TRBD1 identical over 9 bases. CDR3 length equals 12 residues. The V segment lost 10 bases and the J segment 6 bases; nucleotides outside the gene matches: 4. CDR1 is SGHDT and CDR2 is YYEEEE in the germline V gene. This CDR3 reads CASTGGDEKLFF. DNA of the CDR3: TGTGCCTCGACAGGGGGGGATGAAAAACTGTTTTTT.

A single count supports this clonotype. V gene TRBV12-3 or TRBV12-4 combines with J gene TRBJ1-1, with a possible D match to TRBD1 (6 bases). The V end was cut by 8 bases, the J end by 12 bases, with 25 bases between. There are 14 residues in the CDR3. DNA of the CDR3: TGTGCCAGCGCTCTCTTCAGGGGCACTCAAGGGACTTTCTTT. It is translated as CASALFRGTQGTFF.

This clonotype was seen more than once but under ten times. The chain joins TRBV29-1 to TRBJ1-1; possible D gene TRBD1, 5 bases. The CDR3 runs 11 residues. Trimming took off 5 bases at V and 7 bases at J, with 11 bases between the two ends. Germline V lookup: CDR1 SQVTM, CDR2 ANQGSEA. In DNA form, the CDR3 reads TGCAGCGTTAGACGACAGTTTGAAGCTTTCTTT. Translating it yields CSVRRQFEAFF.

This clonotype was recorded a few times. This chain links TRBV10-3 with TRBJ2-1, with a weak D call TRBD2 (5 bases). CDR3 length: 15 amino acids. Germline CDR1 is ENHRY and CDR2 is SYGVKD. V was trimmed by 6 bases and J by 0 bases, leaving 12 bases between them. CDR3 region: CAIRFGVSSYNEQFF. Written as DNA, the CDR3 is TGTGCCATCAGGTTCGGGGTGAGCTCCTACAATGAGCAGTTCTTC.

The genes are TRBV6-2 or TRBV6-3 and TRBJ2-2, with 9 bases matching TRBD2. The trim removed 5 bases at V and 8 bases at J, leaving 6 bases unmatched. The CDR3 covers 14 residues. The germline gives CDR1 MNHEY, CDR2 SVGEGT. CDR3 bases: TGTGCCAGCAGTCCGAATCTAGCGGGAGGGGAGCTGTTTTTT. Translated, it gives CASSPNLAGGELFF.

The CDR3 nucleotides are TGTGCCCCTCCACCGGGCGAAGAGACCCAGTACTTC. This encodes CAPPPGEETQYF. The V and J genes are TRBV6-6 and TRBJ2-5, with D uncertain. V dropped 11 bases and J dropped 3 bases, with 13 bases sitting between them. The CDR3 runs 12 residues. The germline V gene has CDR1 MNHNY and CDR2 SVGAGI (reference sequence).